The entry below describes one T cell receptor (beta chain). Antigen: not known. The sample originates from a study of cytomegalovirus exposure and HLA in healthy donors. Across the study: Roughly 80 million unique TCRs from HLA-typed donors made up an early data release. Study conclusions and caveats: Later on, an analysis tied around 17,000 TCR beta sequences to HLA alleles at 0.05 false discovery rate.

Germline loops: CDR1 SNHLY, CDR2 FYNNEI. CDR3 length: 15 residues. V lost 7 bases and J lost 6; bases outside the gene matches: 6. When sampled, the donors appeared nominally healthy, though they likely had unrecorded immune exposures. This PCR relied on a set of 60 Vbeta primers and 13 Jbeta primers. Clones were sequenced by immunoSEQ multiplex PCR, and TCRdb holds only the in-frame ones, with some missing. The sample consists of under 150,000 clones, around three fifths of them appearing once. Sequenced sample: PBMCs. The chain joins TRBV2 to TRBJ1-6; 10 bases are shared with TRBD1. The clonotype originates from a woman in her 40s in good health and CMV-seronegative. CDR3 nucleotide sequence: TGTGCCAGCAATCGGGACAGGGGAATTAATTCACCCCTCCACTTT. As protein: CASNRDRGINSPLHF.